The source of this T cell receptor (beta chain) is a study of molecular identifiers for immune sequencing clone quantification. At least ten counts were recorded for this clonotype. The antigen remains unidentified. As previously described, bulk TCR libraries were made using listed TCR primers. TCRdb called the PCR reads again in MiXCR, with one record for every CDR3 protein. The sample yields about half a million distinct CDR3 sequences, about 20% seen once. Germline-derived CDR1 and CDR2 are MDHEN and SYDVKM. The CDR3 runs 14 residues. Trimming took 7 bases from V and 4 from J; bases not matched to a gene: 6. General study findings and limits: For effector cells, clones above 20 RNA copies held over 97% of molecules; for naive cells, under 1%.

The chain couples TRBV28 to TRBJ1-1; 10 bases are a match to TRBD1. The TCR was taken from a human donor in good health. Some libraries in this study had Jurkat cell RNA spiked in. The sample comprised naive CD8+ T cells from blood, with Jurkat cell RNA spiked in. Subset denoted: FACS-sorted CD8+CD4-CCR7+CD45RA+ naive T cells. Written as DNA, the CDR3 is TGTGCCAGCAATCAAAGGACAGGGGGCACTGAAGCTTTCTTT. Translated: CASNQRTGGTEAFF.